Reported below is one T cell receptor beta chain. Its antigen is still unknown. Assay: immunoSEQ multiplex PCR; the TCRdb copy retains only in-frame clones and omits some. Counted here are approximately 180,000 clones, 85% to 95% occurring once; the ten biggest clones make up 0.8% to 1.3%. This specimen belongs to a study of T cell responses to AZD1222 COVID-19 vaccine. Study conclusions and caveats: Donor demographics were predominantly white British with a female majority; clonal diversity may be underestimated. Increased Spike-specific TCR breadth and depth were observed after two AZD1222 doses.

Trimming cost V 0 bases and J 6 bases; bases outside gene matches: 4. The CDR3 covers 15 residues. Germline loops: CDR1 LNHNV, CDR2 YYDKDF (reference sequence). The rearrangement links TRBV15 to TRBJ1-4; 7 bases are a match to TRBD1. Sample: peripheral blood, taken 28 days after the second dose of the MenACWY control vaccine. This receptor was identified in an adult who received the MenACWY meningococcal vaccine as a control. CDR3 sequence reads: CATSREGQPHEKLFF. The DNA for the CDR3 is TGTGCCACCAGCAGAGAGGGACAGCCGCATGAAAAACTGTTTTTT.